The entry that follows covers one T cell receptor beta chain sequence. The authors' processing: Reference gene primer amplification yielded estimated nucleated cell counts. The method was immunoSEQ multiplex PCR; TCRdb's version includes in-frame clones alone and lacks a portion of them. That table supplies the V and J calls and clone size; D and trimming were determined from the DNA. The sample records approximately 90,000 clones, 65% to 80% being singletons. The V gene's germline CDR1 is SGHAT and CDR2 FQNNGV. The CDR3 runs to 13 residues. Trimming took off 8 bases at V and 2 bases at J, with 13 bases between the two ends. The record originates from a study of blood T cell repertoires in COVID-19. Study background: Some COVID-19 samples were acute and others convalescent; all came from the United States, Italy and Spain. T cells, B-cell-depleted T cells, or PBMCs provided the cDNA or gDNA that served as material.

The chain has TRBV11-2 and TRBJ2-7; D perhaps matches TRBD1 (6 bases). The TCR sequence derives from a man in his sixties or seventies with acute or convalescent COVID-19. The sequenced sample consisted of peripheral blood. CDR3 sequence (DNA): TGTGCCAGCGCGGCCGGACAGACCTACGAGCAGTACTTC. Translation: CASAAGQTYEQYF. The full variable domain, with the rest looked up from reference TRBV11-2 and TRBJ2-7, is EAGVAQSPRYKIIEKRQSVAFWCNPISGHATLYWYQQILGQGPKLLIQFQNNGVVDDSQLPKDRFSAERLKGVDSTLKIQPAKLEDSAVYLCASAAGQTYEQYFGPGTRLTVT.